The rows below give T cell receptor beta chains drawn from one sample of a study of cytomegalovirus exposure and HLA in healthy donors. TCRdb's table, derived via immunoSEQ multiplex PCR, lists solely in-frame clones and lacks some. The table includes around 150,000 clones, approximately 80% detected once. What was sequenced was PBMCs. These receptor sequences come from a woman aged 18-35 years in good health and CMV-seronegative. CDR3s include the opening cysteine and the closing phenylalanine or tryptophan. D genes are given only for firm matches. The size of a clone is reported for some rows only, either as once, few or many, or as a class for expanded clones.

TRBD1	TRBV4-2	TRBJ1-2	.	TGTGCCAGCAGCCAAGATCGGGAGACAGGGGGCTATGGCTACACCTTC	CASSQDRETGGYGYTF
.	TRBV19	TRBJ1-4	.	TGTGCCAGTAGTATAGGACGGGCAGGGGATAATGAAAAACTGTTTTTT	CASSIGRAGDNEKLFF
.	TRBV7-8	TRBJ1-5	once	TGTGCCAGCAGCTTAGTTCCGGGGAGGAGCAATCAGCCCCAGCATTTT	CASSLVPGRSNQPQHF
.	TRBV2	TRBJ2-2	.	TGTGCCAGCAGTCCCGGGACTCCGAACACCGGGGAGCTGTTTTTT	CASSPGTPNTGELFF
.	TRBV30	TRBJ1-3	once	TGTGCCTGGAGTGGAGGTAGGAGGGCCAACTCTGGAAACACCATATATTTT	CAWSGGRRANSGNTIYF
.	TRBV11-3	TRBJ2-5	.	TGTGCCAGCAGCTTCGGACTGAAAGAGACCCAGTACTTC	CASSFGLKETQYF
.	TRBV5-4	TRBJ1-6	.	TGTGCCAGCAGCTTGTCGGGGGGCTTTGGTTCACCCCTCCACTTT	CASSLSGGFGSPLHF
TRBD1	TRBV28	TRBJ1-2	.	TGTGCCAGCCGACCTACAGGGGCCTATGGCTACACCTTC	CASRPTGAYGYTF
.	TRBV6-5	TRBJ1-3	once	TGTGCCAGCAGCTACACCACAGGGTCCGGAAACACCATATATTTT	CASSYTTGSGNTIYF
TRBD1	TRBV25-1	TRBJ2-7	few	TGTGCCAGCAGCCGGACTGGACAGGAGACCTACGAGCAGTACTTC	CASSRTGQETYEQYF
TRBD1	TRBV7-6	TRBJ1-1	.	TGTGCCAGCAGCCCAAACCGGGACAGGGTTGCTTTCTTT	CASSPNRDRVAFF